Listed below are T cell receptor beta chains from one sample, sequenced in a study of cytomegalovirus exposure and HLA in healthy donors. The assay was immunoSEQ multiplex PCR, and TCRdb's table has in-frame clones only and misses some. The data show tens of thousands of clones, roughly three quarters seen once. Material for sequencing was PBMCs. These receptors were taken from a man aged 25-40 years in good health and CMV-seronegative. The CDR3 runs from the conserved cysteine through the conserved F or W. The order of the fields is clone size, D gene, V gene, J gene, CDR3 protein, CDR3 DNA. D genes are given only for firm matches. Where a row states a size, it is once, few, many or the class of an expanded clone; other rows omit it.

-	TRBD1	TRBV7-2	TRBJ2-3	CASSRQGQVSTDTQYF	TGTGCCAGCAGCCGCCAGGGACAGGTTAGCACAGATACGCAGTATTTT
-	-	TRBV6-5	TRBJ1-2	CASFGLRGGYTF	TGTGCCAGCTTCGGACTGCGGGGTGGCTACACCTTC
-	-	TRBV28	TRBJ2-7	CASSFPPTDPLPSYEQYF	TGTGCCAGCAGTTTCCCGCCGACAGACCCCCTTCCCTCCTACGAGCAGTACTTC
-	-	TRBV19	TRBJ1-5	CASSTQAGQPQHF	TGTGCCAGTAGTACCCAGGCGGGTCAGCCCCAGCATTTT
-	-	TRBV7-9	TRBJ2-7	CASSSETVSYEQYF	TGTGCCAGCAGCTCAGAGACAGTCTCCTACGAGCAGTACTTC
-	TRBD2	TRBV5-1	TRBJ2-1	CASSFIAGGLNEQFF	TGCGCCAGCAGCTTTATAGCGGGAGGCCTCAATGAGCAGTTCTTC
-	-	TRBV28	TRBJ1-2	CASSFLRYGYTF	TGTGCCAGCAGTTTTCTCAGATATGGCTACACCTTC
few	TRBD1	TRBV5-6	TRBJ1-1	CASSEGQGPGAFF	TGTGCCAGCAGCGAGGGACAGGGACCGGGGGCTTTCTTT
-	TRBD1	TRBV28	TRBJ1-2	CASSTTGGRVYGYTF	TGTGCCAGCAGCACGACAGGGGGCAGAGTCTATGGCTACACCTTC
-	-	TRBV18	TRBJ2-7	CASSPGMGGDYEQYF	TGTGCCAGCTCACCCGGGATGGGGGGTGACTACGAGCAGTACTTC
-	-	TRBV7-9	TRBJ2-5	CASSFGGGQETQYF	TGTGCCAGCAGCTTCGGAGGCGGGCAAGAGACCCAGTACTTC
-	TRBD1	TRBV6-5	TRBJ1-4	CASSNGQGAIKLFF	TGTGCCAGCAGTAACGGACAGGGGGCGATAAAACTGTTTTTT
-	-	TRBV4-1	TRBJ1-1	CANVGPGLPGNTEAFF	TGCGCCAACGTCGGTCCTGGCTTACCAGGGAACACTGAAGCTTTCTTT
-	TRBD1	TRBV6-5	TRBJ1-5	CASRGQGGQPQHF	TGTGCCAGCAGGGGACAGGGGGGTCAGCCCCAGCATTTT
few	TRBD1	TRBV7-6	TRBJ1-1	CASSSRQGSGTEAFF	TGTGCCAGCAGCTCTAGACAGGGGAGTGGGACTGAAGCTTTCTTT
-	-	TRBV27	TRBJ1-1	CASSTSRVTEAFF	TGTGCCAGCTCCACAAGTCGGGTCACTGAAGCTTTCTTT
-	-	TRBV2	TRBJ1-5	CASSEKVWTDQPQHF	TGTGCCAGCAGTGAAAAGGTCTGGACAGATCAGCCCCAGCATTTT
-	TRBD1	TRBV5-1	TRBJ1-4	CASSSGTGGLNEKLFF	TGCGCCAGCAGCTCCGGGACAGGGGGGTTGAATGAAAAACTGTTTTTT
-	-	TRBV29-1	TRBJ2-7	CSVHIQGSYEQYF	TGCAGCGTACACATACAGGGATCCTACGAGCAGTACTTC
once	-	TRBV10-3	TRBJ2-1	CAIGVGGSYNEQFF	TGTGCCATCGGGGTCGGGGGTTCCTACAATGAGCAGTTCTTC
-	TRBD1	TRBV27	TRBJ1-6	CASTETGAYSPLHF	TGTGCCAGCACCGAGACAGGGGCCTACTCACCCCTCCACTTT
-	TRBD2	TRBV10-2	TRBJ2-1	CASSAPRSGGYNEQFF	TGCGCCAGCAGTGCCCCCCGGAGCGGGGGGTACAATGAGCAGTTCTTC
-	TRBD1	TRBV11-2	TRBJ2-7	CASSLTRDRGYEQYF	TGTGCCAGCAGCTTAACCCGGGACAGGGGGTACGAGCAGTACTTC
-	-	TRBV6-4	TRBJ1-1	CASSDSGRANTEAFF	TGTGCCAGCAGTGACTCCGGCAGGGCGAACACTGAAGCTTTCTTT
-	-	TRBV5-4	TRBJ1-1	CASSFAGQVNTEAFF	TGTGCCAGCAGCTTCGCGGGGCAAGTGAACACTGAAGCTTTCTTT
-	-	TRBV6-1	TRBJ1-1	CASSPQGFEAFF	TGTGCCAGCAGCCCGCAGGGATTCGAAGCTTTCTTT
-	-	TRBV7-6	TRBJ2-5	CASSLSGRGETQYF	TGTGCCAGCAGCTTATCTGGACGGGGGGAGACCCAGTACTTC
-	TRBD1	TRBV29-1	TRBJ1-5	CSVGVGTGDQPQHF	TGCAGCGTTGGTGTTGGGACAGGGGATCAGCCCCAGCATTTT
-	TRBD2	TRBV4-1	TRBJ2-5	CASSQDWGTSGTQYF	TGCGCCAGCAGCCAAGACTGGGGGACTAGCGGGACCCAGTACTTC
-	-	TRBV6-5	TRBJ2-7	CASSYNRVGSYEQYF	TGTGCCAGCAGTTATAACAGGGTTGGGTCCTACGAGCAGTACTTC
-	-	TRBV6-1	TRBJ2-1	CASSDERGNEQFF	TGTGCCAGCAGTGACGAGAGGGGGAATGAGCAGTTCTTC
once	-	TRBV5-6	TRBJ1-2	CASSPENRVSGYTF	TGTGCCAGCAGCCCGGAAAACAGGGTTTCTGGCTACACCTTC
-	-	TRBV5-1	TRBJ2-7	CASSPRTGVSYEQYF	TGCGCCAGCAGCCCCCGCACCGGGGTCTCCTACGAGCAGTACTTC
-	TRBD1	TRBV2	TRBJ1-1	CASTRQGLNTEAFF	TGTGCCAGTACTCGACAGGGGCTGAACACTGAAGCTTTCTTT
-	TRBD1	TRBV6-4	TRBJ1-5	CASRRDSSNQPQHF	TGTGCCAGCAGGCGGGACAGTAGCAATCAGCCCCAGCATTTT
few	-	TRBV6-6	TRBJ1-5	CASLPLISNQPQHF	TGTGCCAGCCTCCCTCTTATTAGCAATCAGCCCCAGCATTTT
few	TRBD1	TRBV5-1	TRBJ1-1	CASSLGGNRGPKAFF	TGCGCCAGCAGCTTGGGTGGGAACAGGGGACCAAAAGCTTTCTTT
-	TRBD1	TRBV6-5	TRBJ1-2	CASSDRDRYTF	TGTGCCAGCAGTGACAGGGATCGCTACACCTTC
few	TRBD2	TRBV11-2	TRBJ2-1	CASSLSGGAYNEQFF	TGTGCCAGCAGCTTAAGCGGGGGGGCCTATAATGAGCAGTTCTTC
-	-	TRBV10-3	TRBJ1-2	CAISEQGPNYGYTF	TGTGCCATCAGTGAACAGGGACCTAACTATGGCTACACCTTC
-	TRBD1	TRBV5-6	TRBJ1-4	CASSGGTGADEKLFF	TGTGCCAGCAGCGGCGGGACAGGGGCAGACGAAAAACTGTTTTTT
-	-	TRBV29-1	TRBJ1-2	CSARTDYYGYTF	TGCAGCGCACGGACGGACTACTATGGCTACACCTTC
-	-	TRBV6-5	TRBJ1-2	CASSLLAGYGYTF	TGTGCCAGCAGCCTACTCGCGGGGTATGGCTACACCTTC
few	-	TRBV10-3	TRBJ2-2	CAISESQGVGELFF	TGTGCCATCAGTGAGTCACAGGGAGTCGGGGAGCTGTTTTTT
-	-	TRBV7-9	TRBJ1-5	CASGPGFGNQPQHF	TGTGCCAGCGGTCCGGGGTTTGGCAATCAGCCCCAGCATTTT
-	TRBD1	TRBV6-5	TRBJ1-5	CASGEDRGSNQPQHF	TGTGCCAGCGGCGAGGACAGGGGTAGCAATCAGCCCCAGCATTTT
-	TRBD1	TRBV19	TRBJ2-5	CASSPRDSNQETQYF	TGTGCCAGTAGTCCCCGGGACAGTAACCAAGAGACCCAGTACTTC
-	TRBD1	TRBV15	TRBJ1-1	CATDSGQTNTEAFF	TGTGCCACTGACTCGGGACAGACAAACACTGAAGCTTTCTTT
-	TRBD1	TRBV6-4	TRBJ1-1	CASSGTVLLNTEAFF	TGTGCCAGCAGCGGGACAGTGCTTCTGAACACTGAAGCTTTCTTT
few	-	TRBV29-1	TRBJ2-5	CSVEGLGGTQYF	TGCAGCGTTGAAGGCCTAGGCGGGACCCAGTACTTC
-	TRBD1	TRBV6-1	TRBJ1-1	CASTYGTANTEAFF	TGTGCCAGCACCTACGGGACAGCGAACACTGAAGCTTTCTTT
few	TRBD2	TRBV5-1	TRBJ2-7	CASSLVVGGTGRNEQYF	TGCGCCAGCAGCTTGGTAGTTGGTGGGACCGGGAGGAACGAGCAGTACTTC
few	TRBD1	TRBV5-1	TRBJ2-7	CASSQAGTGSYEQYF	TGCGCCAGCAGCCAAGCCGGGACAGGCTCCTACGAGCAGTACTTC
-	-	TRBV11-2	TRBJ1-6	CASSFSTGLNSPLHF	TGTGCCAGCAGCTTCTCGACAGGCCTCAATTCACCCCTCCACTTT
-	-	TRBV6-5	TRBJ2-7	CASSHDQGIGYEQYF	TGTGCCAGCAGCCACGATCAGGGAATAGGCTACGAGCAGTACTTC
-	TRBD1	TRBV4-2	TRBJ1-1	CASSRRGTGSPDSEAFF	TGTGCCAGCAGCCGACGAGGGACAGGGTCCCCTGACTCTGAAGCTTTCTTT
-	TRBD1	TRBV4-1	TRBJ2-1	CASSLLRQGGNEQFF	TGCGCCAGCAGCCTTCTGCGACAGGGTGGAAATGAGCAGTTCTTC